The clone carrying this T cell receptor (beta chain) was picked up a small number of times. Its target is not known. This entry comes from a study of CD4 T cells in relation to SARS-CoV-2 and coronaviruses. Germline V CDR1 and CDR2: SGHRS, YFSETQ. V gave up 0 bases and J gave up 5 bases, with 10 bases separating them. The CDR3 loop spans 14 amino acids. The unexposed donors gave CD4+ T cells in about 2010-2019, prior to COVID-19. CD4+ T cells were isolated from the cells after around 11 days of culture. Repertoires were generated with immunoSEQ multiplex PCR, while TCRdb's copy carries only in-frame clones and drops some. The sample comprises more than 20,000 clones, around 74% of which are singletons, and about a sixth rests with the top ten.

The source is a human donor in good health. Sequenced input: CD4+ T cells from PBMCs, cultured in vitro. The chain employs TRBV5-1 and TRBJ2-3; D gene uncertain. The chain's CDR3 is CASSLAWSGDTQYF. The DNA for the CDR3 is TGCGCCAGCAGCTTGGCCTGGTCTGGAGATACGCAGTATTTT.